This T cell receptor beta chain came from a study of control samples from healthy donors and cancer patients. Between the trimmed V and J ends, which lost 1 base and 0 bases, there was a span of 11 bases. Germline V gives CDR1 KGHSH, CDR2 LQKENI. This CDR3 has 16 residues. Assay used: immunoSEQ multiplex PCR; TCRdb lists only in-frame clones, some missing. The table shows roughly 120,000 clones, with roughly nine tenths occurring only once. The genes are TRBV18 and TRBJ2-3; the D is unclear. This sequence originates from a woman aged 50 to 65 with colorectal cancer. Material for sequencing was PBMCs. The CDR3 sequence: CASSPLATSSTDTQYF. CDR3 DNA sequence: TGTGCCAGCTCACCACTGGCGACTTCTAGCACAGATACGCAGTATTTT.